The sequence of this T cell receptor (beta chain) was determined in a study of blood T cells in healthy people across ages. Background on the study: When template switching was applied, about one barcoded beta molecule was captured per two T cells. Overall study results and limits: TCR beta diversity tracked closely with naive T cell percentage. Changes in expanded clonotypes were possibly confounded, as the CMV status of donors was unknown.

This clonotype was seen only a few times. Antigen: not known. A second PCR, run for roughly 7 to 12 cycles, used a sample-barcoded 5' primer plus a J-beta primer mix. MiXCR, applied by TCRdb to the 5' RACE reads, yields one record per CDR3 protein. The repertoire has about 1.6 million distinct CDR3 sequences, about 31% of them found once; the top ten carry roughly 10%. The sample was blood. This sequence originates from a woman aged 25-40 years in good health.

DNA for the CDR3: TGTGCCAGCAGTTCTCCGGGACATTACACTGAAGCTTTCTTT. Translation gives CASSSPGHYTEAFF. The chain uses TRBV28 and TRBJ1-1; perhaps TRBD1 as D (6 bases). The CDR3 has 14 residues. V lost 4 bases to trimming and J lost 3 bases, with 12 bases between them. CDR1 MDHEN and CDR2 SYDVKM come from the germline V gene.